This T cell receptor (beta chain) was recorded in a study of shared clonotypes between healthy human individuals. Between the trimmed V and J ends, which lost 2 bases and 2 bases, there was a span of 19 bases. Per the germline V gene, CDR1 is MGHRA and CDR2 is YSYEKL. The CDR3 consists of 17 residues. This table comes from immunoSEQ multiplex PCR, and its TCRdb copy is limited to in-frame clones, with some not included. The table shows 2,100,000 or so clones, with more than 90% occurring only once. V and J are TRBV4-1 and TRBJ2-7; tentatively, D is TRBD1 (6 bases). Input material: naive CD4+ T cells sorted from blood. Subset of the sample: CD45RA+ positively selected. The clonotype comes from a man aged 18 to 30 in good health. CDR3 residues: CASSQWGQIVAPYEQYF. The CDR3 region has the DNA TGCGCCAGCAGCCAATGGGGACAAATCGTTGCCCCCTACGAGCAGTACTTC.